The rows below give T cell receptor beta chains drawn from one sample of a study of T cell responses to AZD1222 COVID-19 vaccine. Sequencing used immunoSEQ multiplex PCR; TCRdb keeps in-frame clones, though not all of them. The table shows under 200,000 clones, with roughly 92% occurring only once. The sample here was peripheral blood, taken on day 0 of AZD1222 vaccination. These receptor sequences come from an adult in good health. CDR3s include the opening cysteine and the closing phenylalanine or tryptophan. Each record gives: D gene, clone size, V gene, J gene, CDR3 DNA, CDR3 protein. The D gene is left open where the match is weak. Where a row states a size, it is once, few, many or the class of an expanded clone; other rows omit it.

D: TRBD2
size: -
V: TRBV10-1
J: TRBJ2-7
DNA: TGCGCCAGCAGTGACCCTAGCGGAGGGGACTACGAGCAGTACTTC
CDR3: CASSDPSGGDYEQYF

D: -
size: -
V: TRBV7-2
J: TRBJ1-6
DNA: TGTGCCAGCAAAAAGCAGGGAAGCTCCTATAATTCACCCCTCCACTTT
CDR3: CASKKQGSSYNSPLHF

D: -
size: -
V: TRBV7-9
J: TRBJ2-3
DNA: TGTGCCAGCAGCCCCGGTTCCCCCACAGATACGCAGTATTTT
CDR3: CASSPGSPTDTQYF

D: TRBD1
size: -
V: TRBV18
J: TRBJ1-1
DNA: TGTGCCAGCTCACGGACAGGGGGCGTCGCCGAAGCTTTCTTT
CDR3: CASSRTGGVAEAFF

D: -
size: -
V: TRBV12-3/TRBV12-4
J: TRBJ1-1
DNA: TGTGCCAGCAGTTTATCAGCTACTGAAGCTTTCTTT
CDR3: CASSLSATEAFF

D: TRBD2
size: -
V: TRBV30
J: TRBJ2-3
DNA: TGTGCCTGGAGTGTTTTTAGCGGGGGGGCCTCAGATACGCAGTATTTT
CDR3: CAWSVFSGGASDTQYF

D: TRBD1
size: -
V: TRBV5-4
J: TRBJ2-3
DNA: TGTGCCAGCAGCTTCCGACAGGGAAGCACAGATACGCAGTATTTT
CDR3: CASSFRQGSTDTQYF

D: TRBD2
size: -
V: TRBV9
J: TRBJ2-1
DNA: TGTGCCAGCAGCGTAGACCCCGCTAGCGGGACCTACAATGAGCAGTTCTTC
CDR3: CASSVDPASGTYNEQFF

D: TRBD2
size: -
V: TRBV5-4
J: TRBJ2-3
DNA: TGTGCCAGCAGCTTGGGACTAGCGTGGGATACGCAGTATTTT
CDR3: CASSLGLAWDTQYF

D: -
size: -
V: TRBV5-6
J: TRBJ1-1
DNA: TGTGCCAGCAGCCCCCTGGACAGAAACACTGAAGCTTTCTTT
CDR3: CASSPLDRNTEAFF

D: TRBD1
size: -
V: TRBV9
J: TRBJ2-6
DNA: TGTGCCAGCAGCGCCCTAACCGGGACAGGGGCCCCTGGGGCCAACGTCCTGACTTTC
CDR3: CASSALTGTGAPGANVLTF

D: TRBD1
size: -
V: TRBV7-3
J: TRBJ2-1
DNA: TGTGCCAGCAGCCCTGCCCCGGACAGGGGGATTCGGTTCTTC
CDR3: CASSPAPDRGIRFF

D: TRBD1
size: once
V: TRBV5-1
J: TRBJ1-1
DNA: TGCGCCAGCAGCCCCAGGACAGGGGTCACTGAAGCTTTCTTT
CDR3: CASSPRTGVTEAFF

D: TRBD1
size: -
V: TRBV5-1
J: TRBJ1-1
DNA: TGCGCCAGCAGCTTCACAGGGGATACTGAAGCTTTCTTT
CDR3: CASSFTGDTEAFF

D: TRBD2
size: -
V: TRBV5-1
J: TRBJ2-3
DNA: TGCGCCAGCAAACGGACTAGCGGCACAGATACGCAGTATTTT
CDR3: CASKRTSGTDTQYF

D: -
size: -
V: TRBV6-2/TRBV6-3
J: TRBJ1-5
DNA: TGTGCCAGCAGTTCCCCGGCAGTCCATCAGCCCCAGCATTTT
CDR3: CASSSPAVHQPQHF

D: TRBD2
size: -
V: TRBV9
J: TRBJ2-3
DNA: TGTGCCAGCAGCGGTAGCGGGGCGGTGACAGATACGCAGTATTTT
CDR3: CASSGSGAVTDTQYF

D: -
size: once
V: TRBV24-1
J: TRBJ2-5
DNA: TGTGCCACCATTGGCCCGGGGGAGACCCAGTACTTC
CDR3: CATIGPGETQYF

D: TRBD2
size: once
V: TRBV7-8
J: TRBJ2-1
DNA: TGTGCCAGCAGCCGAGACCAGCGGGAGAATGATGAGCAGTTCTTC
CDR3: CASSRDQRENDEQFF

D: TRBD1
size: once
V: TRBV6-2/TRBV6-3
J: TRBJ1-5
DNA: TGTGCCAGCAGTCCCGGGACAGGGGGCATTCAGCCCCAGCATTTT
CDR3: CASSPGTGGIQPQHF

D: -
size: -
V: TRBV6-2/TRBV6-3
J: TRBJ2-7
DNA: TGTGCCAGCAGTGGGTTGGCCTACGAGCAGTACTTC
CDR3: CASSGLAYEQYF

D: -
size: -
V: TRBV18
J: TRBJ1-2
DNA: TGTGCCAGCTCACCACAGGCTGAAGGCTACACCTTC
CDR3: CASSPQAEGYTF

D: TRBD2
size: -
V: TRBV5-1
J: TRBJ2-7
DNA: TGCGCCAGCAGCTTGGAGACTAGCGGGAGGTACGAGCAGTACTTC
CDR3: CASSLETSGRYEQYF

D: -
size: -
V: TRBV19
J: TRBJ1-5
DNA: TGTGCCAGTAGCTCAAGGGTCCTGGGTAGGGGAGCGGGGAATCAGCCCCAGCATTTT
CDR3: CASSSRVLGRGAGNQPQHF

D: -
size: -
V: TRBV7-3
J: TRBJ2-1
DNA: TGTGCCAGCAGCTTACTACAGAGCTCCTACAATGAGCAGTTCTTC
CDR3: CASSLLQSSYNEQFF

D: -
size: -
V: TRBV20-1
J: TRBJ2-3
DNA: TGCAGTGCTACAGAGGATGTCGCGCAGTATTTT
CDR3: CSATEDVAQYF